What follows are 20 T cell receptor beta chains derived from one specimen sequenced in a study of blood T cell repertoires in COVID-19. Repertoires were generated with immunoSEQ multiplex PCR, while TCRdb's copy carries only in-frame clones and drops some. The repertoire holds 150,000 to 200,000 clones, with roughly 84% as singletons. The sample comprised peripheral blood. These receptors all come from a person aged 70 to 79 with COVID-19, enrolled during active disease.

V is TRBV5-6 and J is TRBJ1-2; 7 positions agree with TRBD1. Germline CDR1 is SGHDT and CDR2 is YYEEEE. The CDR3 spans 15 residues. The V and J ends lost 6 bases and 0 bases, in that order; junction bases with no gene match: 8. In nucleotides, the CDR3 is TGTGCCAGCACCACCCAGGGGGGAGCTAACTATGGCTACACCTTC. Translation gives CASTTQGGANYGYTF.

The chain links TRBV29-1 to TRBJ2-7; 8 positions agree with TRBD1. Germline loops: CDR1 SQVTM, CDR2 ANQGSEA. Losses at the gene ends were 6 bases for V and 0 bases for J; bases not matched to a gene: 7. The CDR3 runs to 14 residues. CDR3 DNA sequence: TGCAGCGTCACCGGGACAGGAAGCTCCTACGAGCAGTACTTC. It encodes CSVTGTGSSYEQYF.

The chain uses TRBV7-6 and TRBJ2-1, with D possibly being TRBD2 (6 bases). The CDR3 runs 14 residues. Deletions cut 6 bases from V and 5 bases from J, with 14 bases between. In germline, CDR1 is SGHVS, CDR2 FNYEAQ. This chain's CDR3 is CASRMGGFDNEQFF. The DNA for the CDR3 is TGTGCCAGCAGAATGGGGGGATTCGACAATGAGCAGTTCTTC.

The rearrangement links TRBV12-3 or TRBV12-4 to TRBJ2-7, with no clear D. The V end lost 3 bases, the J end lost 3 bases, and 9 bases lay between the germline ends. The CDR3 extends over 13 amino acids. The DNA for the CDR3 is TGTGCCAGCAGTTTCCAGGCAGGCTACGAGCAGTACTTC. It translates to CASSFQAGYEQYF.

The V gene is TRBV6-6, the J gene TRBJ2-7, with a weak D call TRBD2 (6 bases). Germline CDR1 MNHNY, CDR2 SVGAGI (reference sequence). This CDR3 is 13 amino acids long. With 0 bases removed from V and 6 bases from J, the gap between germline ends came to 9 bases. In DNA, the CDR3 is TGTGCCAGCAGTTACTCATCCGGGGGCGAGCAGTACTTC. Protein sequence: CASSYSSGGEQYF.

The chain carries TRBV4-1 and TRBJ1-6; weak D call: TRBD1 (5 bases). V was pared by 2 bases and J by 7 bases, with 21 bases between. The CDR3 runs to 18 residues. Germline CDR1 MGHRA, CDR2 YSYEKL. The CDR3, as DNA: TGCGCCAGCAGCCAAACGACAGACCGAGCAGCACAGAATTCACCCCTCCACTTT. Protein: CASSQTTDRAAQNSPLHF.

The chain carries TRBV5-1 and TRBJ2-7; 7 bases align to TRBD1. The CDR3 is made up of 15 amino acids. J lost 6 bases, V lost 2 bases, and 11 bases had no gene match. Germline V CDR1 and CDR2: SGHRS, YFSETQ. The CDR3 loop is CASSFVQGISGEQYF. Here the CDR3 DNA reads TGCGCCAGCAGCTTTGTACAGGGGATTTCCGGCGAGCAGTACTTC.

The V and J genes are TRBV27 and TRBJ1-6, with D maybe TRBD1 (6 bases). Trimming pared 6 bases from V and 7 bases from J, leaving 13 bases between. Germline V gene sequence: CDR1 MNHEY, CDR2 SMNVEV (reference sequence). This CDR3 region has 14 residues. The chain's CDR3 is CASSRDTSNSPLHF. The CDR3, as DNA: TGTGCCAGCAGCCGGGACACCTCAAATTCACCCCTCCACTTT.

The rearrangement uses TRBV10-3 and TRBJ1-4; unclear D gene. Germline lookup yields CDR1 ENHRY and CDR2 SYGVKD. V dropped 2 bases and J dropped 14 bases, with 12 bases sitting between them. The CDR3 loop spans 12 amino acids. CDR3 nucleotides: TGTGCCATCAGTGAGACGACACGATACCTGTTTTTT. It codes for CAISETTRYLFF.

The chain carries TRBV6-5 and TRBJ1-1; 10 bases fit TRBD1. V lost 8 bases and J lost 10; bases outside the gene matches: 10. The CDR3 runs 13 residues. Germline lookup yields CDR1 MNHEY and CDR2 SVGAGI. The CDR3 sequence is CASGTTGGWGAFF. CDR3 DNA sequence: TGTGCCAGCGGAACGACAGGGGGCTGGGGAGCTTTCTTT.

The chain links TRBV9 to TRBJ2-4; 9 bases fit TRBD2. Germline trimming cut 5 bases from V and 1 base from J; bases unmatched to any gene: 13. The CDR3 is 18 amino acids. Germline V gene sequence: CDR1 SGDLS, CDR2 YYNGEE. CDR3 DNA: TGTGCCAGCAGAGAACGCGGGAGGGCCGGTGGGGCCAAAAACATTCAGTACTTC. As protein: CASRERGRAGGAKNIQYF.

This chain connects TRBV10-3 to TRBJ2-7; D is possibly TRBD2 (6 bases). The CDR3 has 14 amino acids. Per germline, CDR1 ENHRY and CDR2 SYGVKD. V lost 0 bases, J lost 9 bases, and 15 bases lay in between. The CDR3 sequence is CAISESGGSRGQYF. The CDR3 nucleotides are TGTGCCATCAGTGAGTCGGGAGGTAGCCGAGGGCAGTACTTC.

The chain carries TRBV5-5 and TRBJ1-6; TRBD1 is a possible D gene (5 bases). Germline lookup yields CDR1 SGHKS and CDR2 YYEKEE (reference sequence). V was shortened by 0 bases and J by 13 bases, with 14 bases between the two germline ends. The CDR3 consists of 14 residues. This CDR3 reads CASSLGQGSAPLHF. CDR3 nucleotides: TGTGCCAGCAGCTTGGGTCAGGGAAGCGCCCCCCTCCACTTT.

Only one count was recorded for this clone. The chain employs TRBV12-3 or TRBV12-4 and TRBJ2-2; possible D gene TRBD2, 7 bases. V was shortened by 7 bases and J by 6 bases, with 12 bases between the two germline ends. This CDR3 has 13 residues. CDR3 region: CASNRDYAGELFF. The CDR3, as DNA: TGTGCCAGCAACAGGGACTATGCCGGGGAGCTGTTTTTT.

V is TRBV19 and J is TRBJ2-7; D possibly corresponds to TRBD2 (5 bases). The germline V gene encodes CDR1 LNHDA and CDR2 SQIVND (reference sequence). Trimming took off 9 bases at V and 6 bases at J, with 15 bases between the two ends. The CDR3 has 12 residues. The CDR3 is CASRTLSGEQYF. In DNA form, the CDR3 reads TGTGCCAGCCGGACTCTCTCGGGCGAGCAGTACTTC.

This clone has a single count. The rearrangement joins TRBV5-4 to TRBJ2-3, with D possibly matching TRBD2 (6 bases). With 5 bases removed from V and 3 bases from J, the gap between germline ends came to 13 bases. CDR1 and CDR2 from the germline V gene are SGHNT and YYREEE (reference sequence). The CDR3 is 14 amino acids. The CDR3 sequence is CASRRWGVTDTQYF. CDR3 in DNA: TGTGCCAGCAGACGCTGGGGGGTGACAGATACGCAGTATTTT.

The chain combines TRBV27 with TRBJ2-1; 14 bases agree with TRBD2. The germline V gene has CDR1 MNHEY and CDR2 SMNVEV (reference sequence). The CDR3 length is 20 residues. V gave up 6 bases and J gave up 5 bases; unmatched junction bases: 18. CDR3 loop: CASSHSHRLAGGPIDNEQFF. The CDR3 nucleotides read TGTGCCAGCAGCCACAGCCATAGACTAGCGGGAGGGCCCATCGACAATGAGCAGTTCTTC.

The chain links TRBV19 to TRBJ1-2, with D maybe TRBD1 (6 bases). V lost 5 bases and J lost 10, with 17 bases in between. This CDR3 is 13 amino acids long. CDR1 is LNHDA and CDR2 is SQIVND in the germline V gene (reference sequence). The CDR3: CASSRRQDSVYTF. The CDR3 DNA sequence: TGTGCCAGTAGTCGACGTCAGGACAGTGTCTACACCTTC. The full variable domain, completed using reference TRBV19 and TRBJ1-2, is DGGITQSPKYLFRKEGQNVTLSCEQNLNHDAMYWYRQDPGQGLRLIYYSQIVNDFQKGDIAEGYSVSREKKESFPLTVTSAQKNPTAFYLCASSRRQDSVYTFGSGTRLTVV.

This clone was observed once. One junction end disagrees with the germline gene, perhaps due to a read error. The chain carries TRBV4-1 and TRBJ1-4; 7 bases agree with TRBD1. The V gene's germline CDR1 is MGHRA and CDR2 YSYEKL. The CDR3 consists of 16 residues. The CDR3 DNA follows: TGCGCCAGCAGCCAAGGTTTCGGACAGGTTTATGCCCCCGGAGTTTTT. Protein: CASSQGFGQVYAPGVF.

The chain couples TRBV24-1 to TRBJ2-3; 10 bases match TRBD1. V gave up 4 bases and J gave up 3 bases; unmatched junction bases: 0. Germline-derived CDR1 and CDR2 are KGHDR and SFDVKD. There are 14 residues in the CDR3. For the CDR3, the DNA is TGTGCCACCAGTGAGGGACAGGGGACAGATACGCAGTATTTT. Translated, it gives CATSEGQGTDTQYF.